This TCR beta chain stems from a study of post-analysis software for immune sequencing data. Study-level background: Relapsing-remitting, secondary progressive and progressive-relapsing forms of multiple sclerosis all featured among disease courses. The study's findings and limits: Four to six TRBV segments (TRBV5-6, TRBV5-1 and TRBV20-1 among them) occurred more frequently in patients than in controls. Significantly lower normalized Chao1 diversity was seen in multiple sclerosis patients than in controls.

TCR beta cDNA libraries had unique molecular identifiers. Around 500,000 cDNA molecules came from approximately 1 to 10 million T cells. Each CDR3 protein is one row after TCRdb ran MiXCR on the PCR reads. The table shows hundreds of thousands of distinct CDR3 sequences, with 55% to 60% occurring only once. V lost 4 bases, J lost 4 bases, and 5 bases lay in between. There are 12 residues in the CDR3. Germline CDR1 reads ENHRY; CDR2 reads SYGVKD. In regard to this clonotype: Its target is unknown.

The receptor's source is a girl under 10 years old with multiple sclerosis. The source material was blood. The rearrangement uses TRBV10-3 and TRBJ2-1, with D perhaps TRBD2 (5 bases). CDR3 sequence: CAISGGYNEQFF. DNA of the CDR3: TGTGCCATCAGTGGCGGGTACAATGAGCAGTTCTTC.